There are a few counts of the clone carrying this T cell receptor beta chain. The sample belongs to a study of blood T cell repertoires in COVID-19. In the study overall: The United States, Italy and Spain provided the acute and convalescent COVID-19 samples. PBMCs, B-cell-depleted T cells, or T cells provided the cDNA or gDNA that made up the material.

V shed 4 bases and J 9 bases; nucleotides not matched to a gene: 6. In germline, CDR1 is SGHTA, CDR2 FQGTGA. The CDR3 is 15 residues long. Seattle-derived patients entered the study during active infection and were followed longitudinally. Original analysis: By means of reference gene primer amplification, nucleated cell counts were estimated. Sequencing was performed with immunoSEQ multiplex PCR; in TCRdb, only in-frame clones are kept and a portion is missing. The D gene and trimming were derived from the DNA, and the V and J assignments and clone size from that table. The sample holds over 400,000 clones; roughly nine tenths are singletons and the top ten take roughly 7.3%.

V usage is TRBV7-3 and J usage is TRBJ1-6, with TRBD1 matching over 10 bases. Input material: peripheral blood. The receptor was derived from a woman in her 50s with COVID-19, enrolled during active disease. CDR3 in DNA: TGTGCCAGCAGCTCTACGGACAGGGGGAGTTCACCCCTCCACTTT. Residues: CASSSTDRGSSPLHF.